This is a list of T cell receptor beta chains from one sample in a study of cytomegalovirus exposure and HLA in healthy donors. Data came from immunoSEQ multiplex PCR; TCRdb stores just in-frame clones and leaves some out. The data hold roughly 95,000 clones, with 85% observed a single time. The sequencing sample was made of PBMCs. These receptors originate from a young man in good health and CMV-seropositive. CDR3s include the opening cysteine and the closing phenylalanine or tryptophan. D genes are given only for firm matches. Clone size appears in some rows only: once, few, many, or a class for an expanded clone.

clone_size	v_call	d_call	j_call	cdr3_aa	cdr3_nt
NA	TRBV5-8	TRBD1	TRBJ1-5	CASSLWTGGTIEPQHF	TGTGCCAGCAGCTTGTGGACAGGGGGGACGATCGAGCCCCAGCATTTT
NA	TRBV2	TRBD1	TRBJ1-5	CASSPGQGAWQPQHF	TGTGCCAGCAGCCCCGGACAGGGGGCTTGGCAGCCCCAGCATTTT
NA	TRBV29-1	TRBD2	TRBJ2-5	CSVEGGRVETQYF	TGCAGCGTTGAAGGCGGGAGAGTAGAGACCCAGTACTTC
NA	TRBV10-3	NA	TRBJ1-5	CAISESRGEQPQHF	TGTGCCATCAGTGAATCCAGGGGCGAGCAGCCCCAGCATTTT
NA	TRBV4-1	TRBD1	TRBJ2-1	CASSSPTGGQQFF	TGCGCCAGCAGCTCTCCGACAGGGGGCCAGCAGTTCTTC
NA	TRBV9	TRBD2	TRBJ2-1	CASSQAGGPGSYNEQFF	TGTGCCAGCAGCCAAGCGGGAGGGCCAGGATCCTACAATGAGCAGTTCTTC
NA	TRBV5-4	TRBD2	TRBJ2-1	CASSLAGASGRNEQFF	TGTGCCAGCAGCTTGGCTGGGGCTAGCGGGAGAAATGAGCAGTTCTTC
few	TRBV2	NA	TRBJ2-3	CASSELYTQYF	TGTGCCAGCAGTGAACTTTATACGCAGTATTTT
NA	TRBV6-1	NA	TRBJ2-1	CATSDTGASYNEQFF	TGTGCCACCTCCGATACAGGCGCCTCCTACAATGAGCAGTTCTTC
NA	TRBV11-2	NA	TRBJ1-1	CASSFPSGDQAFF	TGTGCCAGCAGCTTTCCGTCGGGAGACCAGGCTTTCTTT
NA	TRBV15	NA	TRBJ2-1	CATSRVGSTYEQFF	TGTGCCACCAGCAGAGTCGGGAGTACCTATGAGCAGTTCTTC
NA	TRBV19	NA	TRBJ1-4	CATSSAATNEKLFF	TGTGCCACCTCCTCGGCGGCAACTAATGAAAAACTGTTTTTT
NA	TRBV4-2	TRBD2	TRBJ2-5	CASSPRGLGEETQYF	TGTGCCAGCAGCCCAAGGGGACTAGGGGAAGAGACCCAGTACTTC
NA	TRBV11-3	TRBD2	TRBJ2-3	CASSFLAADTQYF	TGTGCCAGCAGCTTCCTAGCGGCAGATACGCAGTATTTT
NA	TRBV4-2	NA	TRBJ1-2	CASSQIGEDGYTF	TGTGCCAGCAGCCAAATTGGGGAGGATGGCTACACCTTC
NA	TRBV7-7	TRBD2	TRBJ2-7	CASSLAPPGASGTYEQYF	TGTGCCAGCAGCTTAGCGCCCCCTGGGGCTAGCGGAACCTACGAGCAGTACTTC
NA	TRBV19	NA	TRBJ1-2	CASSRQAGNYGYTF	TGTGCCAGCTCCCGCCAGGCGGGTAACTATGGCTACACCTTC
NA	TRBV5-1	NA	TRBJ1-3	CASTKGGSGNTIYF	TGCGCCAGCACCAAGGGGGGGTCTGGAAACACCATATATTTT
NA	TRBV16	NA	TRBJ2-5	CASSLGGRETQYF	TGTGCCAGCAGCCTTGGAGGGCGGGAGACCCAGTACTTC